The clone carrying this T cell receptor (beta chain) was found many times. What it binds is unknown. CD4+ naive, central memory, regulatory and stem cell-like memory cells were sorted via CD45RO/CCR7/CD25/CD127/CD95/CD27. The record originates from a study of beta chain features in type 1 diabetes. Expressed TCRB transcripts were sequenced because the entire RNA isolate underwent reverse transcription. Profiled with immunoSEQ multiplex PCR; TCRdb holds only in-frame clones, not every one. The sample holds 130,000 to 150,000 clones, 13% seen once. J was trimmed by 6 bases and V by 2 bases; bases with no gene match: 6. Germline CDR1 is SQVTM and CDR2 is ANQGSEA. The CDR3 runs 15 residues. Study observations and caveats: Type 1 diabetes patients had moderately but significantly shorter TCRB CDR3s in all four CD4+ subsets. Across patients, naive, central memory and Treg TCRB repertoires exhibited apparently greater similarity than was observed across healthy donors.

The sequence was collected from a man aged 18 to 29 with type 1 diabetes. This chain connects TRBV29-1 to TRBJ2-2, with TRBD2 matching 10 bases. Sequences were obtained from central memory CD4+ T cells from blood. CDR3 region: CSVERLAGVAGELFF. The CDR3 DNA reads TGCAGCGTTGAACGTCTAGCGGGGGTAGCCGGGGAGCTGTTTTTT.